A selection of T cell receptor beta chains follows, all from one sample in a study of CD8+ T cells in alopecia areata. Data came from immunoSEQ multiplex PCR; TCRdb stores just in-frame clones and leaves some out. The profile shows 95,000 to 100,000 clones, 60% to 65% of them singletons. The specimen was CD8+ T cells sorted from blood, collected at week 4, from a patient treated with tofacitinib. Receptor source: a human donor with alopecia areata. Both conserved end residues are part of each CDR3. D genes are given only for firm matches. Some rows have no size entry. The others give once, few or many, or a class for an expanded clone.

V gene,D gene,clone size,CDR3 length,J gene,CDR3 protein,CDR3 DNA
TRBV18,TRBD1,-,15,TRBJ2-7,CASSPKDRGSYEQYF,TGTGCCAGCTCACCAAAGGACAGGGGTTCCTACGAGCAGTACTTC
TRBV5-1,-,-,15,TRBJ2-6,CASSLEESGANVLTF,TGCGCCAGCAGCTTGGAGGAGTCTGGGGCCAACGTCCTGACTTTC
TRBV6-5,TRBD1,-,14,TRBJ2-7,CATKYKTGLYEQYF,TGTGCCACCAAGTATAAGACAGGGCTCTACGAGCAGTACTTC
TRBV18,TRBD1,-,14,TRBJ1-2,CASSPLTGDYGYTF,TGTGCCAGCTCACCCTTGACAGGGGACTATGGCTACACCTTC
TRBV15,-,once,14,TRBJ2-5,CATSRDLGVETQYF,TGTGCCACCAGCAGAGATCTGGGGGTAGAGACCCAGTACTTC
TRBV4-3,TRBD1,-,17,TRBJ1-1,CASSHGMIQGGNTEAFF,TGCGCCAGCAGCCACGGAATGATACAGGGGGGGAACACTGAAGCTTTCTTT
TRBV6-5,TRBD2,-,15,TRBJ2-7,CASSYQRGPSYEQYF,TGTGCCAGCAGTTACCAGCGGGGGCCCTCCTACGAGCAGTACTTC
TRBV6-4,-,-,16,TRBJ2-2,CASSDSLGGGTGELFF,TGTGCCAGCAGTGACTCGCTGGGTGGTGGCACCGGGGAGCTGTTTTTT
TRBV5-1,TRBD1,-,11,TRBJ2-7,CASTPGQGANF,TGCGCCAGCACGCCGGGACAGGGGGCCAACTTC
TRBV6-5,TRBD1,-,16,TRBJ1-6,CASSYAAGQDNSPLHF,TGTGCCAGCAGTTACGCCGCCGGACAGGATAATTCACCCCTCCACTTT
TRBV5-1,-,-,15,TRBJ2-6,CASSPDGGGANVLTF,TGCGCCAGCAGCCCGGACGGTGGTGGGGCCAACGTCCTGACTTTC
TRBV7-9,-,-,15,TRBJ2-2,CASRPTLAWTGELFF,TGTGCCAGCCGTCCGACACTAGCTTGGACCGGGGAGCTGTTTTTT
TRBV30,TRBD2,-,15,TRBJ2-3,CAWSLAGTDTDTQYF,TGTGCCTGGAGTCTAGCGGGAACGGACACAGATACGCAGTATTTT
TRBV29-1,-,-,11,TRBJ2-7,CSVEKSYEQYF,TGCAGCGTTGAAAAATCCTACGAGCAGTACTTC
TRBV29-1,TRBD2,-,16,TRBJ2-1,CSVEDPGTSVNNEQFF,TGCAGCGTTGAAGATCCGGGGACTAGCGTGAACAATGAGCAGTTCTTC
TRBV25-1,-,-,14,TRBJ1-5,CASSEGQGHQPQHF,TGTGCCAGCAGTGAGGGGCAGGGTCATCAGCCCCAGCATTTT
TRBV5-6,TRBD2,-,15,TRBJ2-7,CASSLFRDYSYEQYF,TGTGCCAGCAGCTTGTTCCGGGACTACTCCTACGAGCAGTACTTC
TRBV29-1,TRBD1,-,13,TRBJ1-1,CSGAPTGGSEAFF,TGCAGCGGGGCACCGACAGGGGGCTCTGAAGCTTTCTTT
TRBV27,TRBD1,-,19,TRBJ1-5,CASSFVSPDPGGAHQPQHF,TGTGCCAGCAGTTTTGTCTCACCTGACCCAGGGGGCGCCCATCAGCCCCAGCATTTT
TRBV27,TRBD2,-,14,TRBJ2-1,CASISGTSGNEQFF,TGTGCCAGCATCTCAGGGACTAGCGGGAATGAGCAGTTCTTC
TRBV27,TRBD2,-,14,TRBJ2-1,CASSITSGGGEQFF,TGTGCCAGCAGTATAACTAGCGGGGGCGGTGAGCAGTTCTTC
TRBV7-6,TRBD2,-,13,TRBJ2-7,CASSPSGSYEQYF,TGTGCCAGCAGCCCTAGCGGGAGTTACGAGCAGTACTTC